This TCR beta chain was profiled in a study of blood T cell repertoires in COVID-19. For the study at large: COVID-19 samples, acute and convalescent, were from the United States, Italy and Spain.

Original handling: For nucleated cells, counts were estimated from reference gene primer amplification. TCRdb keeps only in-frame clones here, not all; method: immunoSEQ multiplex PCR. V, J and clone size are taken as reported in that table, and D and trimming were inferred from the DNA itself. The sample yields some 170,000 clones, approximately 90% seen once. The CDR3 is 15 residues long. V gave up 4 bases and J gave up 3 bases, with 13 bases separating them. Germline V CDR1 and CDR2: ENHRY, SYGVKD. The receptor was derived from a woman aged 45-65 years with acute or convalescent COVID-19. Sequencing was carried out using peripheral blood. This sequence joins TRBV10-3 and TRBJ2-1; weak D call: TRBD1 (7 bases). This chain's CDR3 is CAISGGDSFYNEQFF. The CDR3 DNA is TGTGCCATCAGTGGGGGGGACAGCTTCTACAATGAGCAGTTCTTC.